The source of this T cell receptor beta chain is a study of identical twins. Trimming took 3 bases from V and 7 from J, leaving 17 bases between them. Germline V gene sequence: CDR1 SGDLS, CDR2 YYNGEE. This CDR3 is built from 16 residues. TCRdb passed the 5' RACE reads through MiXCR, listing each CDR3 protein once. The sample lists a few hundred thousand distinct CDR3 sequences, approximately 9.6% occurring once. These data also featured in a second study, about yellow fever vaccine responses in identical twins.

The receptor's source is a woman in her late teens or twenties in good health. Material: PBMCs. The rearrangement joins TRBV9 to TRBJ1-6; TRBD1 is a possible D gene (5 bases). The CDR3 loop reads CASSAHFSDKNSPLHF. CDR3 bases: TGTGCCAGCAGCGCTCACTTCTCGGACAAAAATTCACCCCTCCACTTT.